The T cell receptor (beta chain) described here comes from a study of beta chain features in type 1 diabetes. This clone turned up a few times. Its antigen is currently unknown. Study outcomes and limitations: In these data, an HLA type influence on TCRB rearrangement remained unresolved. For type 1 diabetes patients, VDJ junctions showed fewer insertions and more deletions.

CDR1 and CDR2 (germline): SGHTA, FQGNSA. The CDR3 totals 14 residues. V was cut by 0 bases and J by 4 bases, with 7 bases left in between. Cells sorted by CD45RO/CCR7/CD25/CD127/CD95/CD27 comprised CD4+ naive, central memory, regulatory and stem cell-like memory cells. Purities over 98% were achieved in all sorted populations. Expressed TCRB transcripts got sequenced, as all isolated RNA was reverse transcribed. The assay was immunoSEQ multiplex PCR, and TCRdb's table has in-frame clones only and misses some. Of 360,000 or so clones in the sample, roughly 21% were seen once. The receptor was isolated from a woman under 30 in good health. The sample was naive CD4+ T cells from blood. The chain links TRBV7-2 to TRBJ1-5; D not certain. The CDR3 sequence is CASSLAPGNQPQHF. The CDR3 bases are TGTGCCAGCAGCTTAGCGCCGGGAAATCAGCCCCAGCATTTT.